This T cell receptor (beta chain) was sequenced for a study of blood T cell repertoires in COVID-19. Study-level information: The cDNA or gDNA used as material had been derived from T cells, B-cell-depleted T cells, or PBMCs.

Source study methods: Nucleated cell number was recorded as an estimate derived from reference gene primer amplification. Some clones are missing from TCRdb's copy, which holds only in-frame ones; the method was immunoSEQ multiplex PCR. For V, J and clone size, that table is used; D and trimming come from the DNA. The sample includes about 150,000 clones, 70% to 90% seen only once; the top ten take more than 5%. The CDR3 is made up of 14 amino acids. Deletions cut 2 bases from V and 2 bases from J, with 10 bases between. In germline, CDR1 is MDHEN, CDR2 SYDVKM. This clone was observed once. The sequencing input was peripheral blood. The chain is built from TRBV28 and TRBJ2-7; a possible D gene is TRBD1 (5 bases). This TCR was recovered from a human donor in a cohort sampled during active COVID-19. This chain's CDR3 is CASSLSQGPYEQYF. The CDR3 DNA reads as TGTGCCAGCAGTTTAAGTCAGGGCCCCTACGAGCAGTACTTC.